One sample yielded the 14 T cell receptor beta chains listed below, sequenced in a study of blood T cell repertoires in COVID-19. Assay: immunoSEQ multiplex PCR; the TCRdb copy retains only in-frame clones and omits some. The sample carries about 160,000 clones, 70% to 90% recorded once. The sequencing input was peripheral blood. The receptors shown here come from a man aged 60 to 69 with acute or convalescent COVID-19.

This clone has a single count. The chain links TRBV2 to TRBJ1-6; 11 bases agree with TRBD1. Germline V gene data show CDR1 as SNHLY and CDR2 as FYNNEI. J lost 6 bases, V lost 6 bases, and 7 bases had no gene match. The CDR3 length is 16 residues. CDR3 protein: CASSRDRGSANSPLHF. Written as DNA, the CDR3 is TGTGCCAGCAGCCGGGACAGGGGGAGTGCTAATTCACCCCTCCACTTT.

The V and J genes are TRBV11-2 and TRBJ1-2; tentative D call: TRBD1 (5 bases). Germline V gene sequence: CDR1 SGHAT, CDR2 FQNNGV. The CDR3 consists of 15 residues. Deletions cut 0 bases from V and 5 bases from J, with 13 bases between. The DNA for the CDR3 is TGTGCCAGCAGCTTAGACGCGGGGGGAGGTTATGGCTACACCTTC. This codes for CASSLDAGGGYGYTF. The full variable domain, in which reference TRBV11-2 and TRBJ1-2 provide the parts outside the CDR3, is EAGVAQSPRYKIIEKRQSVAFWCNPISGHATLYWYQQILGQGPKLLIQFQNNGVVDDSQLPKDRFSAERLKGVDSTLKIQPAKLEDSAVYLCASSLDAGGGYGYTFGSGTRLTVV.

V usage is TRBV7-2 and J usage is TRBJ1-1, with 7 bases lining up with TRBD1. CDR1 is SGHTA, CDR2 FQGNSA, per germline. The CDR3 is 13 amino acids. V was clipped by 5 bases and J by 7 bases; unmatched bases: 7. The CDR3, as DNA: TGTGCCAGCAGCCGTGGGACAGAGTTTGAAGCTTTCTTT. It is translated as CASSRGTEFEAFF.

V and J are TRBV15 and TRBJ1-5, with D perhaps matching TRBD1 (6 bases). The CDR3 sequence is 16 residues long. Germline V CDR1 and CDR2: LNHNV, YYDKDF (reference sequence). Trimming stripped 0 bases from V and 0 bases from J, with 9 bases between. CDR3 in DNA: TGTGCCACCAGCAGAGACAAGGGGGTTAGCAATCAGCCCCAGCATTTT. Its translation: CATSRDKGVSNQPQHF.

This chain connects TRBV4-2 to TRBJ1-1; tentative D call: TRBD1 (6 bases). The CDR3 totals 16 residues. Trimming pared 4 bases from V and 2 bases from J, leaving 17 bases between. Germline CDR1 is LGHNA and CDR2 is YNFKEQ. The CDR3 DNA reads as TGTGCCAGCAGCCGATCCCCGGACAGACTCAACACTGAAGCTTTCTTT. Translation: CASSRSPDRLNTEAFF.

This sequence joins TRBV24-1 and TRBJ2-5; the match to TRBD1 covers 9 bases. The CDR3 runs 15 residues. The J segment lost 5 bases and the V segment lost 3 bases, leaving 6 bases of the junction unmatched. The germline V gene has CDR1 KGHDR and CDR2 SFDVKD. The CDR3 is CATSDTTGGLETQYF. In nucleotides, the CDR3 is TGTGCCACCAGTGATACTACAGGGGGCTTGGAGACCCAGTACTTC.

The chain joins TRBV4-1 to TRBJ1-2, with 11 bases aligning to TRBD1. This CDR3 contains 14 residues. Germline-derived CDR1 and CDR2 are MGHRA and YSYEKL. Germline trimming cut 2 bases from V and 6 bases from J; bases unmatched to any gene: 2. CDR3 residues: CASSQRGQGDGYTF. DNA for the CDR3: TGCGCCAGCAGCCAACGGGGACAGGGGGATGGCTACACCTTC.

The V call is TRBV6-2 or TRBV6-3, the J call TRBJ2-5, with TRBD1 as a possible D gene (6 bases). Germline V CDR1 and CDR2: MNHEY, SVGEGT. V lost 5 bases, J lost 5 bases, and 9 bases lay in between. There are 12 residues in the CDR3. The CDR3 protein is CASSQGWETQYF. The CDR3 bases are TGTGCCAGCAGTCAGGGGTGGGAGACCCAGTACTTC.

This chain connects TRBV2 to TRBJ1-1, with D perhaps matching TRBD1 (6 bases). Germline CDR1 is SNHLY and CDR2 is FYNNEI. This CDR3 region has 15 residues. V lost 0 bases and J lost 5, with 13 bases in between. The DNA for the CDR3 is TGTGCCAGCAGTGAAGCGCTCAGGGGAGTGACTGAAGCTTTCTTT. Translating it yields CASSEALRGVTEAFF.

The CDR3 coding sequence is TGTGCCAGCAGCTTAGATACCGGGACAGGGGGCTCTAGGGTCTATGGCTACACCTTC. Encoded protein: CASSLDTGTGGSRVYGYTF. The chain uses TRBV7-7 and TRBJ1-2; 12 nucleotides match TRBD1. Unmatched junction bases numbered 13, after V lost 1 base and J lost 4 bases. Germline V gives CDR1 SSHAT, CDR2 FNYEAQ (reference sequence). The CDR3 has 19 residues. Full variable domain (missing parts from reference TRBV7-7 and TRBJ1-2): GAGVSQSPRYKVTKRGQDVTLRCDPISSHATLYWYQQALGQGPEFLTYFNYEAQPDKSGLPSDRFSAERPEGSISTLTIQRTEQRDSAMYRCASSLDTGTGGSRVYGYTFGSGTRLTVV.

CDR3 loop: CASVGHLSYEQYF. CDR3 bases: TGTGCCAGCGTAGGACATCTCAGTTACGAGCAGTACTTC. The chain combines TRBV6-6 with TRBJ2-7, with D possibly matching TRBD1 (5 bases). The CDR3 contains 13 residues. With 8 bases removed from V and 4 bases from J, the gap between germline ends came to 15 bases. The germline V gene encodes CDR1 MNHNY and CDR2 SVGAGI (reference sequence).

This clone was recorded once. The chain has TRBV4-1 and TRBJ2-3, with D perhaps TRBD1 (6 bases). Germline V lookup: CDR1 MGHRA, CDR2 YSYEKL. The CDR3 loop spans 15 amino acids. V was clipped by 0 bases and J by 4 bases, with 11 bases between them. The CDR3 region has the DNA TGCGCCAGCAGCCAAGAAGGGGGTGTCGCAGATACGCAGTATTTT. This translates into CASSQEGGVADTQYF.

The chain uses TRBV3-1 (or the pseudogene TRBV3-2) and TRBJ1-6; 10 bases agree with TRBD1. Germline values: CDR1 LGHDT, CDR2 YNNKEL (reference sequence). The CDR3 contains 15 residues. Germline trimming cut 1 base from V and 9 bases from J; bases unmatched to any gene: 3. CDR3 in DNA: TGTGCCAGCAGCCAAGCGACAGGGGGCGGTTCACCCCTCCACTTT. It yields the protein CASSQATGGGSPLHF.

The chain carries TRBV9 and TRBJ2-3, with D possibly TRBD2 on 5 matching bases. This CDR3 is 16 amino acids long. Germline V gives CDR1 SGDLS, CDR2 YYNGEE. Trimming removed 0 bases at V and 3 bases at J, with 14 bases between. CDR3: CASSVAGPGGTDTQYF. For the CDR3, the DNA is TGTGCCAGCAGCGTAGCCGGCCCCGGAGGAACAGATACGCAGTATTTT.